This TCR beta chain is drawn from a study of cytomegalovirus exposure and HLA in healthy donors. Study observations and caveats: In vitro work confirmed that a few CMV-associated chains recognize CMV antigens. The classifier was said to identify cytomegalovirus status with high specificity and sensitivity.

With regard to this clone: Its specificity is unknown.

TCRdb's table, derived via immunoSEQ multiplex PCR, lists solely in-frame clones and lacks some. The data contain about 150,000 clones, 94% of them seen just once; the ten biggest clones take up less than 2%. From germline, CDR1 is KGHSH and CDR2 LQKENI. This CDR3 contains 14 residues. The V gene lost 2 bases and the J gene lost 2 bases, with 6 bases spanning the gap. The TCR was taken from a man between 18 and 35 years old in good health and CMV-seropositive. The rearrangement joins TRBV18 to TRBJ2-2; no reliable D call. Sequences were obtained from PBMCs. The CDR3 reads CASSPYLNTGELFF. The DNA of the CDR3 is TGTGCCAGCTCACCATATCTTAACACCGGGGAGCTGTTTTTT.